A single sample gave rise to the 18 T cell receptor beta chains below, sequenced in a study of CD8 T cells in Susac syndrome. RNA was extracted with the RNeasy kit, and a quantity of roughly 0.45 to 1 ug was reverse transcribed using random hexamers. TCRdb processed the immunoSEQ multiplex PCR reads anew with MiXCR; each CDR3 protein has one entry. The table includes roughly 150,000 distinct CDR3 sequences, 90% to 96% detected once. The source material was CD4+ T cells from PBMCs. The receptor source for this set is a human donor with Susac syndrome.

The gene calls are TRBV7-2 and TRBJ2-7; D gene uncertain. V lost 1 base and J 1 base, leaving 14 bases between the germline ends. The CDR3 spans 16 residues. Germline V CDR1 and CDR2: SGHTA, FQGNSA. The CDR3 DNA is TGTGCCAGCAGCTTAGTTAGTGGACGGGTATCCTACGAGCAGTACTTC. Protein product: CASSLVSGRVSYEQYF.

The V and J genes are TRBV4-1 and TRBJ2-2; perhaps TRBD1 as D (6 bases). The CDR3 is 16 residues long. Germline CDR1 MGHRA, CDR2 YSYEKL. V was pared by 1 base and J by 4 bases, with 13 bases between. CDR3 DNA: TGCGCCAGCAGCCAAGCTAGGCAGGGGATCACCGGGGAGCTGTTTTTT. Its translation: CASSQARQGITGELFF.

This clonotype was counted between two and nine times. The J gene is TRBJ1-2, the V gene TRBV18; D is uncertain. Trimming took 6 bases from V and 2 from J, leaving 10 bases between them. Germline lookup yields CDR1 KGHSH and CDR2 LQKENI. The CDR3 is 13 residues long. The CDR3 DNA reads TGTGCCAGCTCTCCCGACTCCAACTATGGCTACACCTTC. This codes for CASSPDSNYGYTF.

This sequence joins TRBV3-1 and TRBJ2-1, with D perhaps TRBD1 (5 bases). V lost 0 bases and J 4 bases, leaving 13 bases between the germline ends. Looked up from germline, CDR1 is LGHDT and CDR2 is YNNKEL (reference sequence). CDR3 length equals 16 residues. CDR3 bases: TGTGCCAGCAGCCAAGATAGGGGCCCTAATTACAATGAGCAGTTCTTC. Translated: CASSQDRGPNYNEQFF.

V usage is TRBV5-1 and J usage is TRBJ2-2, with D perhaps given as TRBD1 or TRBD2 (5 bases each). V dropped 0 bases and J dropped 2 bases, with 14 bases sitting between them. Germline lookup yields CDR1 SGHRS and CDR2 YFSETQ. The CDR3 loop spans 17 amino acids. The CDR3 loop is CASSLAFGAPNTGELFF. The CDR3 nucleotides read TGCGCCAGCAGCTTGGCCTTCGGGGCCCCAAACACCGGGGAGCTGTTTTTT.

The V gene is TRBV5-1, the J gene TRBJ2-7; tentatively, D is TRBD2 (6 bases). The CDR3 covers 15 residues. The V gene lost 4 bases and the J gene lost 2 bases, with 16 bases spanning the gap. Germline CDR1 is SGHRS and CDR2 is YFSETQ. CDR3 region: CASSRAAGPPYEQYF. CDR3 coding DNA: TGCGCCAGCAGCCGCGCGGCGGGGCCGCCCTACGAGCAGTACTTC.

The chain couples TRBV12-3 or TRBV12-4 to TRBJ2-1, with D possibly being TRBD2 (6 bases). This CDR3 has 16 amino acids. V shed 5 bases and J shed 4 bases, with 18 bases lying between them. This CDR3 is CASSPRRGGEYNEQFF. The DNA of the CDR3 is TGTGCCAGCAGTCCCCGCCGCGGCGGGGAATACAATGAGCAGTTCTTC.

V usage is TRBV6-5 and J usage is TRBJ2-5; D possibly uses TRBD1 or TRBD2 (6 bases each). CDR3 length: 13 residues. Trimming took 2 bases from V and 5 from J, leaving 9 bases between them. The germline CDR1 and CDR2 sequences are MNHEY and SVGAGI. In DNA, the CDR3 is TGTGCCAGCAGTTACACAGGGAGGGAGACCCAGTACTTC. Its protein product is CASSYTGRETQYF.

This chain joins TRBV3-1 and TRBJ2-2, with 8 bases lining up with TRBD2. This CDR3 spans 18 amino acids. V gave up 0 bases and J gave up 2 bases; unmatched junction bases: 8. CDR1 is LGHDT and CDR2 is YNNKEL in the germline V gene (reference sequence). As DNA, the CDR3 is TGTGCCAGCAGCCAAGATCTGATAGCGGGACGTAACACCGGGGAGCTGTTTTTT. It is translated as CASSQDLIAGRNTGELFF.

This clonotype was observed a handful of times. The DNA for the CDR3 is TGCGCCAGCAGCCCTCAGACTAGCTCAGATACGCAGTATTTT. It translates to CASSPQTSSDTQYF. V usage is TRBV5-1 and J usage is TRBJ2-3, with 7 bases aligning to TRBD2. Germline V gene sequence: CDR1 SGHRS, CDR2 YFSETQ. The CDR3 length is 14 residues. The J segment lost 4 bases and the V segment lost 4 bases, leaving 6 bases of the junction unmatched.

Written as DNA, the CDR3 is TGTGCCAGCAGCCAAGTCGCGAACACTGAAGCTTTCTTT. Its translation: CASSQVANTEAFF. The V call is TRBV14, the J call TRBJ1-1; D gene unclear. Trimming removed 1 base at V and 1 base at J, with 4 bases between. Germline V gives CDR1 SGHDN, CDR2 FVKESK. The length of the CDR3 is 13 residues.

The chain carries TRBV5-1 and TRBJ1-1; D call uncertain. Deletions cut 0 bases from V and 1 base from J, with 13 bases between. The germline CDR1 and CDR2 sequences are SGHRS and YFSETQ. This CDR3 comprises 16 residues. CDR3 in amino acids: CASSLDTLLPNTEAFF. As DNA, the CDR3 is TGCGCCAGCAGCTTGGATACACTGCTGCCGAACACTGAAGCTTTCTTT.

The gene calls are TRBV3-1 and TRBJ2-3, with D perhaps TRBD1 (6 bases). CDR3 length: 16 amino acids. Germline CDR1 is LGHDT and CDR2 is YNNKEL (reference sequence). Trimming shortened V by 4 bases and J by 2 bases, and 16 bases separated the two germline ends. In DNA form, the CDR3 reads TGTGCCAGCAGCCCCGTCGCAGGGGTCCCCACAGATACGCAGTATTTT. Protein: CASSPVAGVPTDTQYF.

The J gene is TRBJ2-4, the V gene TRBV3-1, with 7 bases identical to TRBD2. Unmatched junction bases numbered 11, after V lost 3 bases and J lost 6 bases. The CDR3 has 16 amino acids. The germline V gene encodes CDR1 LGHDT and CDR2 YNNKEL (reference sequence). The CDR3 spells CASSHWTRLEGNIQYF. The CDR3 DNA sequence: TGTGCCAGCAGCCACTGGACTAGGTTGGAGGGAAACATTCAGTACTTC. Filled out from reference TRBV3-1 and TRBJ2-4, the complete variable domain reads DTAVSQTPKYLVTQMGNDKSIKCEQNLGHDTMYWYKQDSKKFLKIMFSYNNKELIINETVPNRFSPKSPDKAHLNLHINSLELGDSAVYFCASSHWTRLEGNIQYFGAGTRLSVL.

This clonotype was observed a few times. The chain employs TRBV20-1 and TRBJ1-2; possible D gene TRBD1, 5 bases. Trimming shortened V by 6 bases and J by 4 bases, and 9 bases separated the two germline ends. The CDR3 totals 11 residues. CDR1 and CDR2 from the germline V gene are DFQATT and SNEGSKA (reference sequence). The CDR3 region is CSAWGGYGYTF. In DNA, the CDR3 is TGCAGTGCCTGGGGGGGCTATGGCTACACCTTC.

The chain carries TRBV7-2 and TRBJ1-1; tentatively, D is TRBD1 (6 bases). Trimming stripped 11 bases from V and 1 base from J, with 14 bases between. Germline V CDR1 and CDR2: SGHTA, FQGNSA. The CDR3 is made up of 13 amino acids. The CDR3 protein is CARRGTSNTEAFF. In nucleotides, the CDR3 is TGTGCCCGCCGGGGGACATCGAACACTGAAGCTTTCTTT.

CDR3 protein: CASSHRSSGISYNEQFF. The CDR3 nucleotides read TGCGCCAGCAGCCACCGTAGTAGCGGGATCTCCTACAATGAGCAGTTCTTC. The gene calls are TRBV4-1 and TRBJ2-1; 8 bases align to TRBD2. Germline V gives CDR1 MGHRA, CDR2 YSYEKL. The CDR3 loop spans 17 amino acids. The trim removed 3 bases at V and 0 bases at J, leaving 7 bases unmatched.

The rearrangement uses TRBV5-1 and TRBJ1-1; D remains ambiguous. The V end lost 4 bases, the J end lost 3 bases, and 16 bases lay between the germline ends. The CDR3 consists of 15 residues. Germline V lookup: CDR1 SGHRS, CDR2 YFSETQ. The CDR3 region has the DNA TGCGCCAGCAGCCCTGGCCGGATTGGGGACACTGAAGCTTTCTTT. Translated, it gives CASSPGRIGDTEAFF.